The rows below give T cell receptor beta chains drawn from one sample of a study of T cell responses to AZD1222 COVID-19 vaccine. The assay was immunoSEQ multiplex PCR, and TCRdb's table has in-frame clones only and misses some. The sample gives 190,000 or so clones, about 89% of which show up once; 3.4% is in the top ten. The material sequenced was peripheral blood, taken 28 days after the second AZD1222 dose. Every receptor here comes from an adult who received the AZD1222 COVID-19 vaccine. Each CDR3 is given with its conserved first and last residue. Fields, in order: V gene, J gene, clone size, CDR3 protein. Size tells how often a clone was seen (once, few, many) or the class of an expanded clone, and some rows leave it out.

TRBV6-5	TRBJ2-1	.	CTTTATPLRDEQFF
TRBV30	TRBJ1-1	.	CAWSEGAAFF
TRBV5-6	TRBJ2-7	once	CASSLGRDRVGGSYEQYF
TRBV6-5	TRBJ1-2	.	CASRNKGFNYGYTF
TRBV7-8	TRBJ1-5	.	CASSFREGPNQPQHF
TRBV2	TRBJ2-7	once	CASSAGGGAYEQYF
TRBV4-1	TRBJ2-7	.	CASSQIGTRIHHEQYF
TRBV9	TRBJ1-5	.	CASSATGTAGQPQHF
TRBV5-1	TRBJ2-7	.	CASSYGPQGAYDEQYF
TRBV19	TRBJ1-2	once	CASRDRVYGYTF
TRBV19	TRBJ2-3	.	CASSGGNKGTDTQYF
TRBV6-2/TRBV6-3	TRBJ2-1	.	CASSPQFPGTSGYNEQFF
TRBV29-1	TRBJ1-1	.	CSALRLNTEAFF
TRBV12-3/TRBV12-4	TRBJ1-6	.	CASRLADSPLHF
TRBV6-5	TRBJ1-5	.	CASSIQGTQPQHF
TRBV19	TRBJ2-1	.	CASSPTSGGYNEQFF
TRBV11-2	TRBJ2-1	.	CASSEVRGYNEQFF
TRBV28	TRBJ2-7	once	CASSAPGVKAYEQYF
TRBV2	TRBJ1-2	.	CASGRRGLTNTF
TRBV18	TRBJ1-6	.	CASSPSTGNGNSPLHF
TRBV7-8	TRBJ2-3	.	CASSSRGRSSSTDTQYF
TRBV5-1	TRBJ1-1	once	CASSRDRVNGNTEAFF
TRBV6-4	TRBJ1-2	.	CASSVRPEGPYGYTF
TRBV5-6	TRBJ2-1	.	CASNEGTAATNEQFF
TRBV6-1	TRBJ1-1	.	CASSEQGAFTEAFF
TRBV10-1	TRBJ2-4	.	CASSVRQGVAKNIQYF
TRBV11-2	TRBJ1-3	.	CASSFRLQGSGNTIYF
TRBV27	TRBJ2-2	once	CASGKGIPNTGELFF
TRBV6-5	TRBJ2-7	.	CASWDNSKDVHQYF
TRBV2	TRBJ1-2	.	CASTLQGAYGYTF
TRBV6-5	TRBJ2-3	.	CASRSLRGGTDTQYF
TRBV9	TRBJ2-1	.	CASSDSLAGDYNEQFF
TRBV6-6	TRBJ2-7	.	CASKKGLASEQYF
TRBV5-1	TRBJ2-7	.	CASSDRHVYYEQYF
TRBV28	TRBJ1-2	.	CASSSAGRTGDVGDGYTF
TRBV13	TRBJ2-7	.	CASSLGASGAFDF
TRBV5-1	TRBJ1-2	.	CASSSGEGGYTF
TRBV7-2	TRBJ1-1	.	CASSQGALNTEAFF
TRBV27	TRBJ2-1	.	CASSYGQNNEQFF
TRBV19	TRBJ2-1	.	CASSILEHSDEQFF